This TCR beta chain was captured by sequencing in a study of cytomegalovirus exposure and HLA in healthy donors. Overall study findings and caveats: Donors were assumed by presence/absence analyses to have roughly uniform sequencing depth. High sensitivity and specificity were reportedly achieved when the classifier diagnosed cytomegalovirus status.

Details on this clone: What it recognizes is unknown.

Germline V lookup: CDR1 SGHRS, CDR2 YFSETQ. The CDR3 is 15 amino acids. The V gene end was trimmed by 5 bases and the J gene end by 2 bases; junction bases not matched to a gene: 5. PCR used 60 Vbeta primers and 13 Jbeta primers. Produced via immunoSEQ multiplex PCR; TCRdb's table is partial and in-frame only. Its listing shows 50,000 to 60,000 clones. The chain carries TRBV5-1 and TRBJ1-2, with 11 bases fitting TRBD1. What was sequenced was PBMCs. The receptor was isolated from a male donor in good health and CMV-seronegative. The CDR3 region has the DNA TGCGCCAGCAGGCCCGGGACAGGGGGGAACTATGGCTACACCTTC. This encodes CASRPGTGGNYGYTF.